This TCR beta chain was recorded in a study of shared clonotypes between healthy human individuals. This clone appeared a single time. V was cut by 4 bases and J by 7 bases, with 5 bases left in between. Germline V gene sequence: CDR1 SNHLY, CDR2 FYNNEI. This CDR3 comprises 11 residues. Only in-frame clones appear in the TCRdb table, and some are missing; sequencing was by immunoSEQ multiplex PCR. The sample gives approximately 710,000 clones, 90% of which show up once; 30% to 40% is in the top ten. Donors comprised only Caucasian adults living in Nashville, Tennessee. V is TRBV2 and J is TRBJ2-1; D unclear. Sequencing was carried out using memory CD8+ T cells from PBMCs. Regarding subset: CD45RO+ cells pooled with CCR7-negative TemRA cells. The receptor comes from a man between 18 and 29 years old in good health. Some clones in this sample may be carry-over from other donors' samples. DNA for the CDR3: TGTGCCAGCAGTGCGGGTAATGAGCAGTTCTTC. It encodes CASSAGNEQFF.